This paragraph covers one TCR beta chain sequence. Its target is unknown. This entry belongs to a study of vaccination effects on CD4 cells after COVID-19. Study-wide results and limits: Of the vaccine-induced clones from healthy vaccinees, merely 1 of 255 recognized common cold coronaviruses as well. Clones from infection and from vaccination both contracted markedly late after vaccination.

The protocol was immunoSEQ multiplex PCR, while the TCRdb copy is restricted to in-frame clones and leaves out a portion. The data show approximately 74,000 clones, about 73% seen once. After around ten days in culture, the CD4+ T cells were isolated. Two doses of either BNT162b2 or mRNA-1273 were given to each participant. IL-2 medium supplanted half the medium on days 3 and 7. Per the germline V gene, CDR1 is MNHNY and CDR2 is SVGAGI (reference sequence). Trimming removed 4 bases at V and 2 bases at J, with 10 bases between. The CDR3 is 14 amino acids. The input for sequencing was CD4+ T cells from PBMCs cultured without peptide, taken after COVID-19 vaccination. The source is a human donor who received a COVID-19 vaccine. This chain joins TRBV6-6 and TRBJ2-3, with D maybe TRBD1 (5 bases). In DNA, the CDR3 is TGTGCCAGCAGTTTTGGACACTCCACAGATACGCAGTATTTT. The encoded protein is CASSFGHSTDTQYF.